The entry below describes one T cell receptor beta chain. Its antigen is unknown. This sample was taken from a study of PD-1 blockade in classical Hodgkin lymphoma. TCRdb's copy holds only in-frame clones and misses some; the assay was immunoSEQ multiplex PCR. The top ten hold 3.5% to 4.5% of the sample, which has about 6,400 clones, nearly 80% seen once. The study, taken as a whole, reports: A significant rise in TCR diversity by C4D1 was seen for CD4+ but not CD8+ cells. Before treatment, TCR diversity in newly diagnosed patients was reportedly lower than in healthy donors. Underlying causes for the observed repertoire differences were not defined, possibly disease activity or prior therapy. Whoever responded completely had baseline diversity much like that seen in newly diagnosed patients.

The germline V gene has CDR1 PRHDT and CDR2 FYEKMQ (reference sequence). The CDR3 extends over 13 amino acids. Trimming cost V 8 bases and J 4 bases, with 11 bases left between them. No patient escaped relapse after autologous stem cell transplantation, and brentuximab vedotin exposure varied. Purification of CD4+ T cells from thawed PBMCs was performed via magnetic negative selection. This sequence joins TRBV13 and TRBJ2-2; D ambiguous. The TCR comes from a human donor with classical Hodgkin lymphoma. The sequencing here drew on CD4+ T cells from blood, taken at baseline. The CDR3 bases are TGTGCCAGCGGGTACTACGCCACCGGGGAGCTGTTTTTT. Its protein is CASGYYATGELFF.